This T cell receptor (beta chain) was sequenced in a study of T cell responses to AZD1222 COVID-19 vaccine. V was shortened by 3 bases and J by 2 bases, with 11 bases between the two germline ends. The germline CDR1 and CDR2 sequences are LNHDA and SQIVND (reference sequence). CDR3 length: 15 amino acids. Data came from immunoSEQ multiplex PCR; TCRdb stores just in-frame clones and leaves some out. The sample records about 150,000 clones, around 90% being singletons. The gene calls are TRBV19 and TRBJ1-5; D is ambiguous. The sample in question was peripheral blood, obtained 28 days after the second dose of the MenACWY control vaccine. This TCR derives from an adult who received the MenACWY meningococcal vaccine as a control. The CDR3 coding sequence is TGTGCCAGTAGTATCTCCGGGGATGGCAATCAGCCCCAGCATTTT. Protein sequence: CASSISGDGNQPQHF.